Each of the 10 T cell receptor beta chains below was sequenced from the same sample in a study of sequential checkpoint blockade in melanoma (dated by TCRdb to about 2019). The treatment or condition label on this specimen signifies: randomized to nivolumab then ipilimumab (arm A) or the reverse (arm B). Receptor amplification or capture employed the immunoSEQ multiplex PCR assay. What TCRdb holds here is the immuneACCESS table cut down to in-frame rearrangements. Part of the clones is not present; checked against another copy, under half of the missing clones reflect an unresolved V gene, and the others are unexplained. For this sample the table gives approximately 40,000 clones, of which roughly 89% were detected only once. The ten largest clones capture around 10% of the sample. This specimen consisted of CD8+ T cells sorted from blood (inferred from file names), obtained from a patient given nivolumab and ipilimumab in sequence. The receptor set was obtained from a human donor with melanoma.

The CDR3 protein is CASSPGQGEDTGELFF. The CDR3 DNA follows: TGTGCCAGCAGCCCGGGACAGGGAGAGGACACCGGGGAGCTGTTTTTT. The chain recombines TRBV6-4 with TRBJ2-2; 9 bases fit TRBD1. J was trimmed by 3 bases and V by 6 bases; bases with no gene match: 8. This CDR3 contains 16 residues. Looked up from germline, CDR1 is MRHNA and CDR2 is SNTAGT.

V usage is TRBV19 and J usage is TRBJ2-5, with D maybe TRBD1 (5 bases). Matching the DNA end better, TRBJ2-7 makes the J call doubtful. Germline V gene data show CDR1 as LNHDA and CDR2 as SQIVND (reference sequence). The CDR3 totals 13 residues. The CDR3 loop reads CASSIQGAGEQYF. The CDR3 nucleotides are TGTGCCAGTAGTATCCAAGGGGCTGGCGAGCAGTACTTC.

Written as DNA, the CDR3 is TGTGCCAGCAGCCCCGGGTGGGGGCACGGCTACACCTTC. Translated, it gives CASSPGWGHGYTF. The rearrangement uses TRBV27 and TRBJ1-2, with D possibly being TRBD1 (6 bases). The CDR3 sequence is 13 residues long. Per germline, CDR1 MNHEY and CDR2 SMNVEV (reference sequence). V lost 6 bases to trimming and J lost 8 bases, with 16 bases between them.

The chain carries TRBV7-8 and TRBJ1-3, with D hard to call. The CDR3 contains 20 residues. Trimming removed 2 bases at V and 0 bases at J, with 23 bases between. Germline CDR1 is SGHVS and CDR2 is FQNEAQ. CDR3 loop: CASSLHSDLRAGLSGNTIYF. CDR3 nucleotide sequence: TGTGCCAGCAGCTTACATTCCGATCTGAGGGCGGGCCTCTCTGGAAACACCATATATTTT.

The genes are TRBV9 and TRBJ1-5; D unresolved. The CDR3 covers 15 residues. The germline V and J ends were trimmed by 0 bases and 0 bases, with 7 bases remaining between them. Germline CDR1 and CDR2: SGDLS and YYNGEE. The CDR3 region is CASSVGGNSNQPQHF. In nucleotides, the CDR3 is TGTGCCAGCAGCGTAGGAGGGAATAGCAATCAGCCCCAGCATTTT.

The rearrangement links TRBV7-9 to TRBJ2-2; D is unresolved. Germline CDR1 SEHNR, CDR2 FQNEAQ (reference sequence). This CDR3 comprises 11 residues. The V and J ends lost 5 bases and 5 bases respectively, with 3 bases between them. CDR3 sequence (DNA): TGTGCCAGCAGCCCAACCGGGGAGCTGTTTTTT. Protein sequence: CASSPTGELFF.

In its sample, this clone was seen once. The chain employs TRBV30 and TRBJ2-3; TRBD2 aligns across 8 bases. V lost 5 bases, J lost 4 bases, and 2 bases stayed unmatched. The CDR3 sequence is 12 residues long. Germline assignment: CDR1 GTSNPN and CDR2 SVGIG (reference sequence). CDR3: CAWGLAPDTQYF. The CDR3 DNA follows: TGTGCCTGGGGACTAGCCCCAGATACGCAGTATTTT.

The rearrangement uses TRBV5-4 and TRBJ1-4; D is possibly TRBD1 (5 bases). The length of the CDR3 is 15 residues. CDR1 and CDR2 (germline): SGHNT, YYREEE (reference sequence). V was trimmed by 3 bases and J by 3 bases, leaving 12 bases between them. Here the CDR3 reads CASSSSGAPNEKLFF. The DNA for the CDR3 is TGTGCCAGCAGCTCGAGCGGGGCACCTAATGAAAAACTGTTTTTT. Drawing the rest from reference TRBV5-4 and TRBJ1-4, the complete variable domain is ETGVTQSPTHLIKTRGQQVTLRCSSQSGHNTVSWYQQALGQGPQFIFQYYREEENGRGNFPPRFSGLQFPNYSSELNVNALELDDSALYLCASSSSGAPNEKLFFGSGTQLSVL.

This rearrangement joins TRBV9 to TRBJ2-3; TRBD2 matches at 11 bases. There are 16 residues in the CDR3. Germline V CDR1 and CDR2: SGDLS, YYNGEE. V shed 2 bases, J shed 1 base, and the junction held 3 bases outside the gene matches. The CDR3 DNA is TGTGCCAGCAGCGTGGGGACTAGCGGAGGCACAGATACGCAGTATTTT. Protein: CASSVGTSGGTDTQYF. Complete variable domain (other parts from reference TRBV9 and TRBJ2-3): DSGVTQTPKHLITATGQRVTLRCSPRSGDLSVYWYQQSLDQGLQFLIQYYNGEERAKGNILERFSAQQFPDLHSELNLSSLELGDSALYFCASSVGTSGGTDTQYFGPGTRLTVL.

This chain joins TRBV13 and TRBJ2-1, with a tentative D call TRBD2 (6 bases). V gave up 5 bases and J gave up 3 bases, with 14 bases separating them. Germline V gene lookup returns CDR1 PRHDT and CDR2 FYEKMQ (reference sequence). This CDR3 comprises 15 residues. The CDR3, as DNA: TGTGCCAGCAGCCCGGGACTGGATTACTACAATGAGCAGTTCTTC. It encodes CASSPGLDYYNEQFF. Filled out from reference TRBV13 and TRBJ2-1, the complete variable domain reads AAGVIQSPRHLIKEKRETATLKCYPIPRHDTVYWYQQGPGQDPQFLISFYEKMQSDKGSIPDRFSAQQFSDYHSELNMSSLELGDSALYFCASSPGLDYYNEQFFGPGTRLTVL.